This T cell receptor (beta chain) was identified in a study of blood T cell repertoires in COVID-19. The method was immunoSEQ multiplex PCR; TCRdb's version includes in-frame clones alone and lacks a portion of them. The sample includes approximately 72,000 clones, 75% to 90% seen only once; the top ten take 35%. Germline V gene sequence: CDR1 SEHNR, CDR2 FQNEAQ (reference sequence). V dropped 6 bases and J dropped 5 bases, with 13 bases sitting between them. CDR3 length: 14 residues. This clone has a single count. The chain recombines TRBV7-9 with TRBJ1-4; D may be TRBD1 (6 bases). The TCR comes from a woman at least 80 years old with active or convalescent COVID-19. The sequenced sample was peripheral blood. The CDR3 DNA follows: TGTGCCAGCAGTTTTAGACAGGCGAATGAAAAACTGTTTTTT. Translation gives CASSFRQANEKLFF.